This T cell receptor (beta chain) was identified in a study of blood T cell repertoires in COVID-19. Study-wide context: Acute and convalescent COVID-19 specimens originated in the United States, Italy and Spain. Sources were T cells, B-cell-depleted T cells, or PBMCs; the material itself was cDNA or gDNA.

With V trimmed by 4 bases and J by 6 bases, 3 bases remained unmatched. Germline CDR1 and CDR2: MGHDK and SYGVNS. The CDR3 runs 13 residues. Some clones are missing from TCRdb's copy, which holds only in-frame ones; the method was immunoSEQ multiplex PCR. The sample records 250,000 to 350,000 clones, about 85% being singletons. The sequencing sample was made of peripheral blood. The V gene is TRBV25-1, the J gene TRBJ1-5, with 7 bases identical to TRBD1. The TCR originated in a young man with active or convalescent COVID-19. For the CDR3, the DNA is TGTGCCAGCAGTGCCACAGGGGCTCAGCCCCAGCATTTT. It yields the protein CASSATGAQPQHF.